The T cell receptor beta chain under discussion was sequenced for a study of cytomegalovirus exposure and HLA in healthy donors. Study findings and constraints: CMV antigen specificity was confirmed in vitro for a few CMV-associated chains. Some public TCRs appeared in many individuals, while most sequences were rare. TCR beta chains associated with HLA were, in a later analysis, more clonally expanded than equally common others.

In germline, CDR1 is SQVTM, CDR2 ANQGSEA. The CDR3 totals 14 residues. Comment on this clone: Its antigen is undetermined.

Primers for the PCR totalled 60 Vbeta and 13 Jbeta. Assay: immunoSEQ multiplex PCR; the TCRdb copy retains only in-frame clones and omits some. The sample contains 150,000 to 200,000 clones, roughly four fifths of which appear only once. The TCR comes from a woman between 25 and 40 years old in good health and CMV-seropositive. The V and J genes are TRBV29-1 and TRBJ2-5; D possibly corresponds to TRBD2 (5 bases). TRBJ2-7 matches the DNA end more closely, so the J call is doubtful. Sequencing was performed on PBMCs. For the CDR3, the DNA is TGCAGCGTTGACACCGGGATACCTACCTACGAGCAGTACTTC. This encodes CSVDTGIPTYEQYF.